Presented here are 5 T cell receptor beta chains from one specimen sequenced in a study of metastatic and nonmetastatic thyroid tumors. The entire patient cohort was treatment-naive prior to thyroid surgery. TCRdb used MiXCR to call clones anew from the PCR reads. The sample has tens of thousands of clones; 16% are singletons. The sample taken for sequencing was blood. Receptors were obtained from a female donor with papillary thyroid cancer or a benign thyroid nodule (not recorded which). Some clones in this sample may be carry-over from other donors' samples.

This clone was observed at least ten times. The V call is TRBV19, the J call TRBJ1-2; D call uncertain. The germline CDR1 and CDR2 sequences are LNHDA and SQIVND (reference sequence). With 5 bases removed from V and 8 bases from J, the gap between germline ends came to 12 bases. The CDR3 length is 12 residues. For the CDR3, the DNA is TGTGCCAGTAGTCGGGGATTCTTAGGCTACACCTTC. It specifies CASSRGFLGYTF.

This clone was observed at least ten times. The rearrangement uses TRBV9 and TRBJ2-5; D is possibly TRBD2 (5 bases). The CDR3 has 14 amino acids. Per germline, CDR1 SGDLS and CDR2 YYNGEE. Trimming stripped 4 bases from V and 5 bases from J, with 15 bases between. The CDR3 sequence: CASSPEGSEETQYF. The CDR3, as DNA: TGTGCCAGCAGCCCAGAGGGTTCGGAGGAGACCCAGTACTTC.

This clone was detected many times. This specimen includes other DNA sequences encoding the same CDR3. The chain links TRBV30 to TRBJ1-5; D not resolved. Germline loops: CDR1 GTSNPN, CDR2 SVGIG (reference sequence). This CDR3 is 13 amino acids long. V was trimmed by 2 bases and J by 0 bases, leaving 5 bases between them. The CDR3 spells CAWSTGSNQPQHF. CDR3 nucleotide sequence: TGTGCCTGGAGTACGGGTAGCAATCAGCCCCAGCATTTT.

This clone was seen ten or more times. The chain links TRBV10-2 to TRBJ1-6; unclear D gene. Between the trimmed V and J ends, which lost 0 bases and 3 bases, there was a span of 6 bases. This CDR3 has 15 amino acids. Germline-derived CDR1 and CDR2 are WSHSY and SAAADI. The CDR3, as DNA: TGCGCCAGCAGTGAGTCGACCGTCTATAATTCACCCCTCCACTTT. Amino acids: CASSESTVYNSPLHF.

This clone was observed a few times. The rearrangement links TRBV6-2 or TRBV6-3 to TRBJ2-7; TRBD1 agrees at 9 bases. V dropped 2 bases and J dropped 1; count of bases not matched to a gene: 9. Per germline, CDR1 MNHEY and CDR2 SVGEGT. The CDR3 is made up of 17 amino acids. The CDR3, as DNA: TGTGCCAGCAGTTACCCCCGGACAGGGGTGAGATCCTACGAGCAGTACTTC. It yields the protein CASSYPRTGVRSYEQYF.